Each of the 17 T cell receptor beta chains below was sequenced from the same sample in a study of tumor and adjacent non-tumor tissue in lung cancer. TCRbeta libraries were built with three rounds of nested PCR, modified from ARM-PCR. TCRdb re-analysed the multiplex PCR reads in MiXCR, keeping a single row per CDR3 protein. Counted here are about 98,000 distinct CDR3 sequences, 80% occurring once; the ten biggest clones make up 30%. RNA was extracted from bulk tissue without any cell sorting. More than 3 cm separated this lung sample from the edge of the tumor. Material for sequencing was distant non-tumor lung tissue. The origin of the receptors is a man aged 55 to 70 with small cell lung cancer.

CDR3 protein: CASGPPRGFYGYTF. The CDR3 DNA reads TGCGCCAGCGGCCCCCCCCGCGGGTTCTACGGCTACACCTTC. The genes are TRBV10-2 and TRBJ1-2, with D unresolved. V was pared by 8 bases and J by 8 bases, with 21 bases between. The CDR3 sequence is 14 residues long. Germline V lookup: CDR1 WSHSY, CDR2 SAAADI.

CDR3 in amino acids: CTRSQSGETYEQYV. DNA for the CDR3: TGTACCAGAAGCCAGAGTGGAGAGACCTACGAGCAGTACGTC. V usage is TRBV14 and J usage is TRBJ2-7; no clear D. The CDR3 consists of 14 residues. The germline V gene has CDR1 SGHDN and CDR2 FVKESK.

Worth noting for this clonotype: Relative to the germline gene, one junction end is altered; a read error may explain this. The chain combines TRBV12-3 or TRBV12-4 with TRBJ1-2, with 7 bases fitting TRBD1. This CDR3 region has 15 residues. In DNA form, the CDR3 reads TGTGTCAGCAGTTTCGCGGAGGCAGGGGGTGGCGGCTACACCTTC. Its protein product is CVSSFAEAGGGGYTF.

Details on this clonotype: Because the CDR3 is missing its conserved closing phenylalanine or tryptophan, this is likely a read error. The genes are TRBV4-1 and TRBJ2-7; the match to TRBD2 covers 7 bases. The CDR3 spans 16 residues. Germline CDR1 and CDR2: MGHRA and YSYEKL. CDR3 DNA sequence: TGCGCCAGCAGCCAGGGGGAGGGGCTTGGGTCCTACAAGCAGTACCTC. Its protein product is CASSQGEGLGSYKQYL.

Concerning this clonotype itself: The junction does not match germline at one end; this may be a read error. The gene calls are TRBV28 and TRBJ1-4; perhaps TRBD1 as D (5 bases). Germline CDR1 reads MDHEN; CDR2 reads SYDVKM. The CDR3 sequence is 13 residues long. The CDR3 region has the DNA TGTGCCAGCAGTTTATGGGACATTGAAAAATTGTTTTTT. Protein: CASSLWDIEKLFF.

About this clonotype: Germline is not matched at one junction end, which may reflect a read error. The chain employs TRBV28 and TRBJ2-5; 9 bases match TRBD2. CDR1 and CDR2 (germline): MDHEN, SYDVKM. This CDR3 has 15 residues. As DNA, the CDR3 is TGTGTCAGCAGTTCTAGCGGGACATGGCAAGAGACCCAGTACTTC. Its protein is CVSSSSGTWQETQYF.

Comments on this clonotype: The junction and the germline gene differ at one end; a read error may be behind it. The chain employs TRBV11-2 and TRBJ2-1; TRBD2 matches 8 bases. Per germline, CDR1 SGHAT and CDR2 FQNNGV. This CDR3 is built from 16 residues. CDR3: CASSSIGGGSYNEQSF. CDR3 nucleotides: TGTGCCAGCAGCTCAATCGGGGGGGGCTCCTACAATGAGCAGTCCTTC. Looking up the rest from reference TRBV11-2 and TRBJ2-1 gives the full variable domain: EAGVAQSPRYKIIEKRQSVAFWCNPISGHATLYWYQQILGQGPKLLIQFQNNGVVDDSQLPKDRFSAERLKGVDSTLKIQPAKLEDSAVYLCASSSIGGGSYNEQSFGPGTRLTVL.

This clonotype was counted between two and nine times. A read error is possible here, since a much larger clone lies one base away. This chain links TRBV11-2 with TRBJ1-6, with D perhaps matching TRBD1 (6 bases). The V end was cut by 5 bases, the J end by 14 bases, with 16 bases between. Germline V gives CDR1 SGHAT, CDR2 FQNNGV. This CDR3 spans 13 amino acids. The CDR3 nucleotides are TGTGCCAGCAGCGACAACAGGGCTCTGGCCCTCCACTTT. Amino acids: CASSDNRALALHF. The variable domain in full, with the rest retrieved from reference TRBV11-2 and TRBJ1-6, is EAGVAQSPRYKIIEKRQSVAFWCNPISGHATLYWYQQILGQGPKLLIQFQNNGVVDDSQLPKDRFSAERLKGVDSTLKIQPAKLEDSAVYLCASSDNRALALHFGNGTRLTVT.

This clonotype showed up just a few times. The junction departs from the called germline gene at one end, perhaps through a read error. The CDR3 DNA follows: TGCGGTGCTAGAGATGCCCCACTAGCGGGAGGGAGTTCCTACAATGAGCAGTTCTTC. Its translation: CGARDAPLAGGSSYNEQFF. The V and J genes are TRBV20-1 and TRBJ2-1; TRBD2 matches 13 bases. Germline loops: CDR1 DFQATT, CDR2 SNEGSKA (reference sequence). The CDR3 totals 19 residues.

The V call is TRBV30, the J call TRBJ1-1; D remains ambiguous. Per germline, CDR1 GTSNPN and CDR2 SVGIG (reference sequence). V gave up 1 base and J gave up 0 bases, with 15 bases separating them. This CDR3 spans 16 amino acids. The CDR3 nucleotides read TGTGCCTGGAGTGCCCGTTGGAGGTCTATGAACACTGAAGCTTTCTTT. Amino acid sequence: CAWSARWRSMNTEAFF.

In the case of this clonotype: A clone one base away is much larger, so this may be a read error. The chain joins TRBV30 to TRBJ2-1; D possibly matches TRBD1 or TRBD2 (5 bases each). Per germline, CDR1 GTSNPN and CDR2 SVGIG (reference sequence). This CDR3 has 14 amino acids. The CDR3 loop reads CTRGEGGYGNEQFF. The CDR3 coding sequence is TGTACCCGGGGCGAGGGCGGTTATGGGAATGAGCAGTTCTTC.

This clonotype was detected ten times or more. V and J are TRBV20-1 and TRBJ2-1; 7 nucleotides line up with TRBD1. V lost 6 bases to trimming and J lost 6 bases; unmatched junction nucleotides: 14. Per the germline V gene, CDR1 is DFQATT and CDR2 is SNEGSKA (reference sequence). There are 15 residues in the CDR3. In DNA form, the CDR3 reads TGCAGTGCCTCGCTCGGGACAGCTTCGGTCAATGAGCAGTTCTTC. This encodes CSASLGTASVNEQFF.

This clonotype was seen only once. The junction differs from germline at one of its ends, possibly a read error. The chain employs TRBV4-1 and TRBJ2-3, with D possibly being TRBD1 (5 bases). The CDR3 totals 15 residues. CDR1 and CDR2 (germline): MGHRA, YSYEKL. The CDR3 sequence is CASSQTTVSRDMQYF. CDR3 nucleotide sequence: TGTGCCAGCAGCCAAACAACAGTCAGCAGGGATATGCAGTATTTT.

A note on this clonotype: The conserved phenylalanine or tryptophan is not found at the CDR3 terminus, so this likely reflects a read error. Written as DNA, the CDR3 is TGCGCCGGCAGTGATGTAAATACGCAGTATCTT. Protein product: CAGSDVNTQYL. The genes are TRBV10-2 and TRBJ2-3; D is ambiguous. The CDR3 extends over 11 amino acids. CDR1 and CDR2 from the germline V gene are WSHSY and SAAADI.

For this clonotype: The CDR3 carries no conserved terminal phenylalanine or tryptophan, so it likely arises from a read error. The V call is TRBV5-5, the J call TRBJ1-4; tentatively, D is TRBD1 (5 bases). V shed 1 base and J shed 11 bases, with 15 bases lying between them. This CDR3 has 14 amino acids. In germline, CDR1 is SGHKS, CDR2 YYEKEE (reference sequence). Here the CDR3 DNA reads TGTGCCAGCAGCTTGAGCCTAGCGGACACGAAACTGTTTTCT. It encodes CASSLSLADTKLFS.

About this clonotype: A junction end diverges from the germline sequence, so it may reflect a read error. V gene TRBV11-2 combines with J gene TRBJ2-1, with D perhaps TRBD1 (5 bases). The CDR3 is 14 amino acids. Per the germline V gene, CDR1 is SGHAT and CDR2 is FQNNGV. The CDR3 sequence is CASSYRTIHSERFF. CDR3 coding DNA: TGTGCCAGCAGCTACAGGACGATACACAGTGAGCGGTTCTTC.

Remarks on this clonotype: The CDR3 does not end in the conserved phenylalanine or tryptophan, so this is likely a read error. The genes are TRBV20-1 and TRBJ2-3; D is unclear. Germline V gene sequence: CDR1 DFQATT, CDR2 SNEGSKA (reference sequence). The CDR3 has 15 amino acids. Trimming shortened V by 4 bases and J by 2 bases, and 16 bases separated the two germline ends. Written as DNA, the CDR3 is TGCAGTGCTAAGTCCCCTTACGGGTACACAGATACGCAGTATTTA. This encodes CSAKSPYGYTDTQYL.